A single sample is the source of the 13 T cell receptor beta chains below, sequenced in a study of cytomegalovirus exposure and HLA in healthy donors. Primers for the PCR totalled 60 Vbeta and 13 Jbeta. Profiled with immunoSEQ multiplex PCR; TCRdb holds only in-frame clones, not every one. The sample holds 200,000 or so clones, around 80% seen once. Sequenced input: PBMCs. The source of these receptors is a boy between 2 and 10 years old in good health and CMV-seronegative.

The chain joins TRBV5-5 to TRBJ2-7, with TRBD2 matching 10 bases. Germline values: CDR1 SGHKS, CDR2 YYEKEE (reference sequence). The CDR3 sequence is 15 residues long. J lost 2 bases, V lost 4 bases, and 6 bases had no gene match. The DNA of the CDR3 is TGTGCCAGCAGCCAAAGCGGGGGGGCCGCCTACGAGCAGTACTTC. Its protein product is CASSQSGGAAYEQYF.

The chain is built from TRBV5-6 and TRBJ2-7; D not certain. V lost 0 bases to trimming and J lost 6 bases, with 13 bases between them. Germline V gene data show CDR1 as SGHDT and CDR2 as YYEEEE. The CDR3 totals 14 residues. The CDR3 DNA follows: TGTGCCAGCAGCTTGGCCCAATTGCCCAGCGAGCAGTACTTC. Its protein product is CASSLAQLPSEQYF.

The gene calls are TRBV30 and TRBJ1-2; a possible D gene is TRBD1 (6 bases). V was cut by 4 bases and J by 2 bases, with 8 bases left in between. Germline assignment: CDR1 GTSNPN and CDR2 SVGIG (reference sequence). CDR3 length equals 12 residues. Written as DNA, the CDR3 is TGTGCCTGGACCACAGGGAACTATGGCTACACCTTC. This gives the protein CAWTTGNYGYTF.

The CDR3 here is CASSSGHSTDTQYF. In DNA form, the CDR3 reads TGTGCCAGCAGCTCGGGACATAGCACAGATACGCAGTATTTT. The chain couples TRBV7-9 to TRBJ2-3, with D perhaps matching TRBD1 (6 bases). In germline, CDR1 is SEHNR, CDR2 FQNEAQ (reference sequence). Trimming stripped 4 bases from V and 0 bases from J, with 8 bases between. The CDR3 consists of 14 residues.

This clone is categorized as medium-sized. The gene calls are TRBV11-1 and TRBJ2-3, with 11 positions matching TRBD1. CDR3 size: 15 residues. Trimming removed 1 base from V and 3 bases from J; junction bases left unmatched: 0. The V gene's germline CDR1 is SGHAT and CDR2 FQDESV (reference sequence). This CDR3 is CASSLGDRGTDTQYF. CDR3 nucleotides: TGTGCCAGCAGCTTAGGGGACAGGGGGACAGATACGCAGTATTTT.

In its sample, this clone was seen once. The chain links TRBV29-1 to TRBJ2-1; TRBD2 agrees at 10 bases. CDR1 is SQVTM and CDR2 is ANQGSEA in the germline V gene. CDR3 length: 15 amino acids. Germline trimming cut 2 bases from V and 7 bases from J; bases unmatched to any gene: 8. The CDR3 here is CSVERGAGGGNEQFF. The CDR3 DNA sequence: TGCAGCGTTGAAAGGGGAGCGGGAGGGGGGAATGAGCAGTTCTTC.

The CDR3 nucleotides are TGTGCCAGCAGCCCGACTAGTCAAAGCACAGATACGCAGTATTTT. It translates to CASSPTSQSTDTQYF. The chain links TRBV7-8 to TRBJ2-3, with D possibly matching TRBD2 (6 bases). This CDR3 has 15 amino acids. Germline V gene data show CDR1 as SGHVS and CDR2 as FQNEAQ. V lost 5 bases, J lost 0 bases, and 12 bases lay in between.

The gene calls are TRBV4-1 and TRBJ2-7, with D possibly TRBD1 on 6 matching bases. Trimming removed 0 bases from V and 0 bases from J, with 12 bases in between. Germline V gene sequence: CDR1 MGHRA, CDR2 YSYEKL. The CDR3 is 16 residues long. CDR3 sequence (DNA): TGCGCCAGCAGCCAAGAGTGGCAGGGGATCTCCTACGAGCAGTACTTC. Protein sequence: CASSQEWQGISYEQYF.

V and J are TRBV6-5 and TRBJ1-1; D is undetermined. Germline CDR1 reads MNHEY; CDR2 reads SVGAGI. The CDR3 covers 13 residues. With 10 bases removed from V and 4 bases from J, the gap between germline ends came to 16 bases. CDR3 sequence (DNA): TGTGCCACCCTATCGGGAGTCGCCACTGAAGCTTTCTTT. Translated: CATLSGVATEAFF.

This chain connects TRBV4-2 to TRBJ1-3; unclear D gene. The CDR3 spans 16 residues. In germline, CDR1 is LGHNA, CDR2 YNFKEQ. V shed 0 bases and J shed 0 bases, with 9 bases lying between them. CDR3 DNA: TGTGCCAGCAGCCAAGATATCGGGGACTCTGGAAACACCATATATTTT. Residues: CASSQDIGDSGNTIYF.

This clone was seen just once. This chain links TRBV6-1 with TRBJ1-5; D unresolved. The germline V gene has CDR1 MNHNS and CDR2 SASEGT. Trimming took off 7 bases at V and 8 bases at J, with 21 bases between the two ends. This CDR3 spans 15 amino acids. CDR3 loop: CASTPLGGGSEPQHF. The CDR3, as DNA: TGTGCCAGCACTCCACTCGGAGGTGGAAGTGAGCCCCAGCATTTT.

The chain employs TRBV7-2 and TRBJ1-1, with 9 positions matching TRBD1. Germline V gene sequence: CDR1 SGHTA, CDR2 FQGNSA. This CDR3 region has 14 residues. With V trimmed by 3 bases and J by 4 bases, 3 bases remained unmatched. CDR3 DNA sequence: TGTGCCAGCAGCTTCACGACAGGGGGCACTGAAGCTTTCTTT. Protein: CASSFTTGGTEAFF.

The V call is TRBV5-5, the J call TRBJ2-7; TRBD1 aligns across 7 bases. J lost 3 bases, V lost 4 bases, and 10 bases had no gene match. The germline V gene has CDR1 SGHKS and CDR2 YYEKEE (reference sequence). The CDR3 has 15 residues. The CDR3 protein is CASSHEGQRSYEQYF. The CDR3 DNA follows: TGTGCCAGCAGCCACGAGGGACAGCGTAGCTACGAGCAGTACTTC.